A selection of T cell receptor beta chains follows, all from one sample in a study of blood T cell repertoires in COVID-19. The repertoire was sequenced with immunoSEQ multiplex PCR; TCRdb's copy has only in-frame clones and lacks some. The sample yields about 220,000 clones, 75% to 90% seen once. The specimen sequenced was peripheral blood. These receptors were collected from a human donor in a cohort sampled during active COVID-19. Both conserved end residues are part of each CDR3. A D gene is named only where the DNA matches it firmly. A row's size may be missing; if present it is once, few, many or a size class.

V: TRBV2; D: .; length: 14; J: TRBJ2-7; size: .; CDR3: CARGVSRGRAEQYF; DNA: TGTGCCAGGGGGGTAAGCAGGGGTCGGGCCGAGCAGTACTTC
V: TRBV27; D: TRBD2; length: 15; J: TRBJ2-7; size: few; CDR3: CASSPLAGVLYEQYF; DNA: TGTGCCAGCAGTCCCCTAGCGGGAGTTTTATACGAGCAGTACTTC
V: TRBV10-1; D: .; length: 16; J: TRBJ1-5; size: .; CDR3: CASSELPGASNQPQHF; DNA: TGCGCCAGCAGTGAGTTGCCGGGAGCTAGCAATCAGCCCCAGCATTTT
V: TRBV7-8; D: .; length: 16; J: TRBJ2-1; size: .; CDR3: CASSFRDSSSYNEQFF; DNA: TGTGCCAGCAGCTTCAGGGACTCGAGCTCCTACAATGAGCAGTTCTTC
V: TRBV27; D: .; length: 12; J: TRBJ2-1; size: .; CDR3: CASMTGRHEQFF; DNA: TGTGCCAGCATGACGGGAAGGCATGAGCAGTTCTTC
V: TRBV28; D: TRBD1; length: 15; J: TRBJ2-7; size: .; CDR3: CASSAGTGSPYEQYF; DNA: TGTGCCAGCAGTGCCGGGACAGGGAGTCCCTACGAGCAGTACTTC
V: TRBV19; D: TRBD1; length: 16; J: TRBJ1-6; size: .; CDR3: CASSPDRGLSNSPLHF; DNA: TGTGCCAGTAGTCCGGACAGGGGATTGTCGAATTCACCCCTCCACTTT
V: TRBV15; D: TRBD2; length: 14; J: TRBJ2-7; size: .; CDR3: CATDSSGRYNEQYF; DNA: TGTGCCACCGACTCTAGCGGGAGGTACAACGAGCAGTACTTC
V: TRBV4-2; D: TRBD1; length: 16; J: TRBJ1-1; size: .; CDR3: CASSQAFGQGGTEAFF; DNA: TGTGCCAGCAGCCAAGCGTTCGGGCAGGGGGGAACTGAAGCTTTCTTT
V: TRBV11-2; D: TRBD1; length: 14; J: TRBJ1-1; size: .; CDR3: CASSRTGMNTEAFF; DNA: TGTGCCAGCAGCCGGACAGGGATGAACACTGAAGCTTTCTTT
V: TRBV11-3; D: .; length: 16; J: TRBJ2-2; size: .; CDR3: CASSRPEGRNTGELFF; DNA: TGTGCCAGCAGTCGCCCGGAGGGGCGGAACACCGGGGAGCTGTTTTTT
V: TRBV7-9; D: TRBD2; length: 15; J: TRBJ2-7; size: .; CDR3: CASSFGLAGGSEQYF; DNA: TGTGCCAGCAGCTTCGGCCTAGCGGGAGGAAGCGAGCAGTACTTC
V: TRBV19; D: .; length: 16; J: TRBJ2-7; size: .; CDR3: CASSPHRGTETYEQYF; DNA: TGTGCCAGTAGTCCCCACCGGGGGACAGAGACCTACGAGCAGTACTTC
V: TRBV3-1/TRBV3-2; D: TRBD2; length: 16; J: TRBJ2-7; size: .; CDR3: CASSQRRAGGSYEQYF; DNA: TGTGCCAGCAGCCAAAGAAGAGCGGGAGGCTCCTACGAGCAGTACTTC
V: TRBV28; D: TRBD1; length: 17; J: TRBJ1-5; size: .; CDR3: CASIPAGTGISNQPQHF; DNA: TGTGCCAGCATTCCGGCCGGGACAGGGATTAGCAATCAGCCCCAGCATTTT
V: TRBV29-1; D: TRBD1; length: 13; J: TRBJ2-1; size: .; CDR3: CSVDRASYNEQFF; DNA: TGCAGCGTAGACAGGGCCTCCTACAATGAGCAGTTCTTC